The 5 T cell receptor beta chains in this list originate from one sample, sequenced in a study of T cells after yellow fever vaccination. TCRdb redid the calling of the 5' RACE reads with MiXCR, one entry per CDR3 protein. Of some 300,000 distinct CDR3 sequences listed, approximately 10% were seen once; the top ten hold about 3%. Material: CD4+ T cells sorted from PBMCs, obtained 5 days after the yellow fever booster vaccination. All receptors derive from a man younger than 35 who received the YFV17D yellow fever vaccine.

The V call is TRBV12-3 or TRBV12-4, the J call TRBJ1-5; D is unclear. The CDR3 is 14 residues long. V was shortened by 6 bases and J by 0 bases, with 9 bases between the two germline ends. The CDR3 region has the DNA TGTGCCAGCAGCTATCAAAATAGCAATCAGCCCCAGCATTTT. It encodes CASSYQNSNQPQHF.

The chain carries TRBV28 and TRBJ1-1, with 7 bases matching TRBD1. The CDR3 runs 12 residues. Germline CDR1 is MDHEN and CDR2 is SYDVKM. Trimming at V came to 8 bases and at J to 8 bases, leaving 8 bases not matched to a gene. CDR3: CASHEGQREAFF. CDR3 DNA sequence: TGTGCCAGCCATGAGGGACAGCGAGAAGCTTTCTTT. The full variable domain, rest sourced from reference TRBV28 and TRBJ1-1, is DVKVTQSSRYLVKRTGEKVFLECVQDMDHENMFWYRQDPGLGLRLIYFSYDVKMKEKGDIPEGYSVSREKKERFSLILESASTNQTSMYLCASHEGQREAFFGQGTRLTVV.

This clonotype was observed many times. The gene calls are TRBV12-5 and TRBJ2-2, with unresolved D. The CDR3 length is 16 residues. From germline, CDR1 is LGHNT and CDR2 FRNRAP. V was clipped by 0 bases and J by 1 base, with 9 bases between them. The CDR3 DNA reads TGTGCTAGTGGTTTGGTAGTCGGGCAGAACACCGGGGAGCTGTTTTTT. Translated, it gives CASGLVVGQNTGELFF.

This clonotype has a handful of counts. This chain uses TRBV7-2 with TRBJ2-7, with D unresolved. The CDR3 has 14 amino acids. Germline lookup yields CDR1 SGHTA and CDR2 FQGNSA. Trimming took off 1 base at V and 5 bases at J, with 12 bases between the two ends. In nucleotides, the CDR3 is TGTGCCAGCAGCTTAGAACCGGGTTGGAACGAGCAGTACTTC. Protein product: CASSLEPGWNEQYF. Full variable domain (outside the CDR3, taken from reference TRBV7-2 and TRBJ2-7): GAGVSQSPSNKVTEKGKDVELRCDPISGHTALYWYRQSLGQGLEFLIYFQGNSAPDKSGLPSDRFSAERTGGSVSTLTIQRTQQEDSAVYLCASSLEPGWNEQYFGPGTRLTVT.

This clonotype was seen many times. The rearrangement uses TRBV11-2 and TRBJ1-2; 10 bases fit TRBD1. Per the germline V gene, CDR1 is SGHAT and CDR2 is FQNNGV. There are 18 residues in the CDR3. J lost 2 bases, V lost 5 bases, and 14 bases had no gene match. The CDR3 DNA follows: TGTGCCAGCAGCCCCCTCCCACGGGACAGGGGTCCCAACTATGGCTACACCTTC. Translated, it gives CASSPLPRDRGPNYGYTF.